This record covers a single TCR beta chain. As yet, its antigen is unknown. Terminally differentiated effector memory CD45RA+ cells were left out of the naive CD8 fraction, which was CD45RO-negative and positively selected for CCR7. The data were obtained in a study of shared clonotypes between healthy human individuals. Study outcomes and limitations: What rarefaction showed was incomplete sorted-subset sequencing despite large depth.

TCRdb's table, derived via immunoSEQ multiplex PCR, lists solely in-frame clones and lacks some. The sample consists of about 2.1 million clones, about 93% of them appearing once. This TCR was recovered from a man aged 18 to 35 in good health. Some clones in this sample may be carry-over from other donors' samples. Sequenced material: naive CD8+ T cells from PBMCs.

CDR3 residues: CASGGVAGGNTGELFF. The CDR3 DNA reads TGTGCCAGCGGTGGAGTAGCGGGAGGGAACACCGGGGAGCTGTTTTTT. The gene calls are TRBV7-8 and TRBJ2-2; TRBD2 matches at 10 bases. The CDR3 spans 16 residues. CDR1 is SGHVS, CDR2 FQNEAQ, per germline. V was pared by 8 bases and J by 1 base, with 7 bases of the junction left unmatched.